The 5 T cell receptor beta chains below were found in one sample sequenced in a study of somatic mutations in cytotoxic T cells in rheumatoid arthritis. Only in-frame clones appear in the TCRdb table, and some are missing; sequencing was by immunoSEQ multiplex PCR. The sample includes over 5,500 clones, about four fifths of them seen just once. Sequencing input: CD8+ T cells sorted from blood. These receptor sequences come from an adult with rheumatoid arthritis.

CDR3 bases: TGCGCCAGCAGCCAAGTAGGTAATAGGGGCTTGAGCAATCAGCCCCAGCATTTT. Translation: CASSQVGNRGLSNQPQHF. The rearrangement joins TRBV4-1 to TRBJ1-5; a weak D match, TRBD1 (5 bases). Germline CDR1 MGHRA, CDR2 YSYEKL. This CDR3 contains 18 residues. The ends were cut back, 1 base at V and 1 base at J, with 17 bases in the middle.

The sample holds a few counts of this clone. The chain combines TRBV6-1 with TRBJ2-2; 7 nucleotides agree with TRBD2. Germline V lookup: CDR1 MNHNS, CDR2 SASEGT. This CDR3 is built from 14 residues. V trimming: 5 bases; J trimming: 3 bases; junction bases outside the gene matches: 3. The CDR3 DNA follows: TGTGCCAGCAGTCTAGCGGAAGACACCGGGGAGCTGTTTTTT. It specifies CASSLAEDTGELFF.

J is TRBJ2-3 and V is TRBV15, with D perhaps being TRBD1 or TRBD2 (5 bases each). The germline V gene encodes CDR1 LNHNV and CDR2 YYDKDF (reference sequence). Trimming removed 0 bases at V and 3 bases at J, with 13 bases between. The CDR3 consists of 16 residues. CDR3 amino acids: CATSRDSTRGTDTQYF. The DNA of the CDR3 is TGTGCCACCAGCAGAGATAGTACTAGGGGTACAGATACGCAGTATTTT.

This clone is large in the sample. The J gene is TRBJ1-1, the V gene TRBV28; no clear D gene. The CDR3 runs 11 residues. V dropped 3 bases and J dropped 9 bases, with 8 bases sitting between them. Germline-derived CDR1 and CDR2 are MDHEN and SYDVKM. The DNA of the CDR3 is TGTGCCAGCAGTTTTTCTTATAAAGCTTTCTTT. The encoded protein is CASSFSYKAFF.

The chain combines TRBV14 with TRBJ1-1; D gene ambiguous. Trimming took off 4 bases at V and 5 bases at J, with 5 bases between the two ends. CDR1 is SGHDN and CDR2 is FVKESK in the germline V gene. The CDR3 consists of 11 residues. The CDR3 is CASSPGTEAFF. The CDR3 DNA reads as TGTGCCAGCAGCCCGGGGACTGAAGCTTTCTTT.